This T cell receptor (beta chain) originates from a study of blood T cell repertoires in COVID-19. Turning to the study itself: Samples of COVID-19 (acute and convalescent) were obtained from the United States, Italy and Spain. T cells, B-cell-depleted T cells, or PBMCs supplied cDNA or gDNA.

Per the original methods: The assay estimated nucleated cells by amplifying reference gene primers. This table comes from immunoSEQ multiplex PCR, and its TCRdb copy is limited to in-frame clones, with some not included. Clonal size and the V and J genes are those of that table, whereas D and trimming came from the DNA. The sample yields approximately 90,000 clones, 84% seen once. This CDR3 contains 16 residues. The junction had 9 bases not matched to a gene; V was cut back by 5 bases and J by 5 bases. Germline V gene lookup returns CDR1 MGHDK and CDR2 SYGVNS. Input material: peripheral blood. The gene calls are TRBV25-1 and TRBJ2-5; 12 nucleotides line up with TRBD2. This TCR came from a man aged 60-69 years with acute or convalescent COVID-19. The CDR3 reads CASSPLAGGPIETQYF. DNA for the CDR3: TGTGCCAGCAGTCCCCTAGCGGGGGGGCCAATTGAGACCCAGTACTTC.